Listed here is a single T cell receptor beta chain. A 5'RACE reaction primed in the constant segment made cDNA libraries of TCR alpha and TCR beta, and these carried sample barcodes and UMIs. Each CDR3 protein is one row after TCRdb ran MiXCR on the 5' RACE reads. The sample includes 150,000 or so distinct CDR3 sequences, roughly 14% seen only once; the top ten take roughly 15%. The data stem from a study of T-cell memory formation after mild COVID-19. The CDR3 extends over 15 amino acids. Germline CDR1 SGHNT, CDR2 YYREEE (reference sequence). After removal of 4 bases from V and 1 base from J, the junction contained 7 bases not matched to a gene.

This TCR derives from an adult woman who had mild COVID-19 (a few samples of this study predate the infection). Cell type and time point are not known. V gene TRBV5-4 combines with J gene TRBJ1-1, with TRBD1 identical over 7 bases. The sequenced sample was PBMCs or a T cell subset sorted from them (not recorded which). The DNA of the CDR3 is TGTGCCAGCAGCGCGGGGGGACAGCCGAACACTGAAGCTTTCTTT. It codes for CASSAGGQPNTEAFF.